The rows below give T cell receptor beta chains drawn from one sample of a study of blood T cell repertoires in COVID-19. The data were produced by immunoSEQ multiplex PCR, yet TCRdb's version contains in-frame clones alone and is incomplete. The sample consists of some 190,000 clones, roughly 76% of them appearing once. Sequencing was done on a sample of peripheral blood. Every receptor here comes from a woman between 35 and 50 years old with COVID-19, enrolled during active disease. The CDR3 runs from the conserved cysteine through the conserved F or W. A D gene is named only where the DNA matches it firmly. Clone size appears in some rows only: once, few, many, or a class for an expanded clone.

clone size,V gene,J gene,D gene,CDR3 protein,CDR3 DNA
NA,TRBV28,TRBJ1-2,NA,CASRRIRGPYYGYTF,TGTGCCAGCAGGCGAATCAGGGGACCCTACTATGGCTACACCTTC
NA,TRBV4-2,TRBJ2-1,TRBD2,CASSQVGLVDEQFF,TGTGCCAGCAGCCAAGTGGGACTAGTAGATGAGCAGTTCTTC
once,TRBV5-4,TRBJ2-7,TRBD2,CASSLGAGVGYEQYF,TGTGCCAGCAGCTTGGGGGCGGGAGTCGGCTACGAGCAGTACTTC
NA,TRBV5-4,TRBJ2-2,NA,CASSLWGAGELFF,TGTGCCAGCAGCTTATGGGGCGCCGGGGAGCTGTTTTTT
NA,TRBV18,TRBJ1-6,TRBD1,CASSRDRRNSPLHF,TGTGCCAGCTCACGGGACAGACGGAATTCACCCCTCCACTTT
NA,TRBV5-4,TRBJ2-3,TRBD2,CATIGQRGGLTQYF,TGTGCCACCATTGGCCAGCGGGGGGGGCTAACGCAGTATTTT
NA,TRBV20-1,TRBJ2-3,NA,CSAREVLNMYF,TGCAGTGCTAGAGAGGTACTCAATATGTATTTT
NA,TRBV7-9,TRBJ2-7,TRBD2,CASRPSGSAYEQYF,TGTGCCAGCCGCCCTAGCGGGAGCGCCTACGAGCAGTACTTC
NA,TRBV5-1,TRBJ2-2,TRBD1,CASSYSPTGEAGELFF,TGCGCCAGCAGCTATTCCCCGACAGGGGAAGCCGGGGAGCTGTTTTTT
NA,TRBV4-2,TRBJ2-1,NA,CASSQGGPQNEQFF,TGTGCCAGCAGCCAGGGGGGGCCGCAGAATGAGCAGTTCTTC
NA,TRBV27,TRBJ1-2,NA,CASSSRQPSYGYTF,TGTGCCAGCAGTTCCCGACAGCCCTCCTATGGCTACACCTTC
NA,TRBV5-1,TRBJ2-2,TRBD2,CASSLSAGGLGTGELFF,TGCGCCAGCAGCTTGTCAGCGGGAGGGCTGGGCACCGGGGAGCTGTTTTTT
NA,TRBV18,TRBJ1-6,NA,CASSPRNRVDGSPLHF,TGTGCCAGCTCACCACGAAACAGGGTTGATGGTTCACCCCTCCACTTT
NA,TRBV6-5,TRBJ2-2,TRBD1,CASRGQGAAYGELFF,TGTGCCAGCAGGGGACAGGGGGCCGCCTACGGGGAGCTGTTTTTT
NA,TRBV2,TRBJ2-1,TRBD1,CASSEQGDSYNEQFF,TGTGCCAGCAGTGAACAGGGGGATTCCTACAATGAGCAGTTCTTC
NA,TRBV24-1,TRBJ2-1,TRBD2,CATSDRLAGGWNEQFF,TGTGCCACCAGTGACCGACTAGCGGGAGGGTGGAATGAGCAGTTCTTC
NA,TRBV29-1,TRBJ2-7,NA,CSVVLAESYEQYF,TGCAGCGTTGTTTTGGCGGAATCCTACGAGCAGTACTTC
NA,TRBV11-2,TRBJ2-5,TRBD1,CASSRGTGHRQETQYF,TGTGCCAGCAGCCGAGGGACAGGACACCGACAAGAGACCCAGTACTTC
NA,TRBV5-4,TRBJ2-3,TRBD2,CASSFPAGTNTDTQYF,TGTGCCAGCAGCTTCCCCGCCGGGACTAACACAGATACGCAGTATTTT
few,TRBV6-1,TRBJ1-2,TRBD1,CASSEQQGVGGYTF,TGTGCCAGCAGTGAACAACAGGGGGTAGGTGGCTACACCTTC
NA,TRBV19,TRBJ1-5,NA,CASSIGFRGTSGQPQHF,TGTGCCAGTAGTATAGGGTTCAGGGGTACATCAGGTCAGCCCCAGCATTTT
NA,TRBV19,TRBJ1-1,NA,CASSQRGNTEAFF,TGTGCCAGTAGCCAGCGGGGGAACACTGAAGCTTTCTTT
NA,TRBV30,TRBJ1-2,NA,CAWSRTANYGYTF,TGTGCCTGGAGTCGGACAGCTAACTATGGCTACACCTTC
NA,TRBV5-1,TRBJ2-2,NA,CASSFGGTTGELFF,TGCGCCAGCAGCTTTGGGGGGACCACCGGGGAGCTGTTTTTT
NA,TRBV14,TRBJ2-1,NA,CASSSNRVTYNEQFF,TGTGCCAGCAGCTCTAACAGGGTAACCTACAATGAGCAGTTCTTC
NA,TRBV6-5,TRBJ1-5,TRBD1,CASSQGAGNQPQHF,TGTGCCAGCTCGCAGGGGGCGGGCAATCAGCCCCAGCATTTT
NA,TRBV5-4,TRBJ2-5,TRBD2,CASSPGLAGVFQETQYF,TGTGCCAGCAGCCCGGGACTAGCGGGAGTGTTCCAAGAGACCCAGTACTTC
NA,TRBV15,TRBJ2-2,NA,CATSRDIGGANTGELFF,TGTGCCACCAGCAGAGATATAGGAGGGGCGAACACCGGGGAGCTGTTTTTT
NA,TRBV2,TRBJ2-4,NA,CASSGGGSFLSDIQYF,TGTGCCAGCAGTGGGGGGGGCAGTTTCCTTTCGGACATTCAGTACTTC
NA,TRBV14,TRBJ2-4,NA,CASSQDKVNGGKNIQYF,TGTGCCAGCAGCCAGGACAAAGTGAATGGTGGCAAAAACATTCAGTACTTC
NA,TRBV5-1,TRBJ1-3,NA,CASSRDGGGNTIYF,TGCGCCAGCAGCAGGGACGGGGGAGGAAACACCATATATTTT
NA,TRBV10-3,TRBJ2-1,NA,CAIKQGKPNNEQFF,TGTGCCATCAAGCAGGGAAAACCCAACAATGAGCAGTTCTTC
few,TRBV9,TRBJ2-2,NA,CASSVAGTGELFF,TGTGCCAGCAGCGTAGCGGGTACCGGGGAGCTGTTTTTT
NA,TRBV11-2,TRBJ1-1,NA,CASTPQEGAFF,TGTGCCAGCACCCCCCAGGAAGGAGCTTTCTTT
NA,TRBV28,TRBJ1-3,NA,CASSTPNRGSGNTIYF,TGTGCCAGCAGTACCCCAAACCGGGGATCTGGAAACACCATATATTTT
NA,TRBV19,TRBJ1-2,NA,CASSAGRGSFGYTF,TGTGCCAGTAGCGCCGGCAGGGGCTCCTTTGGCTACACCTTC
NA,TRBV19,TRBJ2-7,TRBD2,CASSIRGDPYEQYF,TGTGCCAGTAGTATACGGGGGGACCCCTACGAGCAGTACTTC
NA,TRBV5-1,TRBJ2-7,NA,CASSPGSQPVEQYF,TGCGCCAGCAGCCCGGGGTCGCAACCCGTCGAGCAGTACTTC
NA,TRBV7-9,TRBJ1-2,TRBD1,CASSKLDREIIGYTF,TGTGCCAGCAGCAAGTTGGACAGGGAAATAATTGGCTACACCTTC
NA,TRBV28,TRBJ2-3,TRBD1,CASKPGRTGVNTQYF,TGTGCCAGCAAACCTGGACGGACAGGCGTTAATACGCAGTATTTT
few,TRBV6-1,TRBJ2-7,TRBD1,CASSETHIDRGNYEQYF,TGTGCCAGCAGTGAAACCCACATAGACAGGGGCAACTACGAGCAGTACTTC
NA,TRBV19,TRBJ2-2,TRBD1,CASSSLGTGNTGELFF,TGTGCCAGTAGTAGCCTCGGGACAGGGAACACCGGGGAGCTGTTTTTT
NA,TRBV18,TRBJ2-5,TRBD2,CASSPRGTSGRSETQYF,TGTGCCAGCTCACCCCGGGGGACTAGCGGACGGTCAGAGACCCAGTACTTC
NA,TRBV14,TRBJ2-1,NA,CASSQLRGSYNEQFF,TGTGCCAGCAGCCAATTGCGCGGCTCCTACAATGAGCAGTTCTTC
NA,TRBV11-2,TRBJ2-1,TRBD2,CASSPGLGEHEQFF,TGTGCCAGCAGCCCGGGACTAGGTGAGCATGAGCAGTTCTTC
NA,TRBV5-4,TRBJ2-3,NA,CASSLLFGSGSDTQYF,TGTGCCAGCAGCTTGCTATTCGGGAGTGGGTCAGATACGCAGTATTTT
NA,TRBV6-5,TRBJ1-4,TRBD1,CASRPTGVANEKLFF,TGTGCCAGCAGACCTACAGGGGTTGCTAATGAAAAACTGTTTTTT
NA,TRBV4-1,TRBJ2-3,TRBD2,CASSQDGSSGRTDTQYF,TGCGCCAGCAGCCAAGATGGGTCTAGCGGACGCACAGATACGCAGTATTTT
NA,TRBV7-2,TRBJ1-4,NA,CASSLAPGEGEKLFF,TGTGCCAGCAGCTTAGCGCCAGGGGAGGGAGAAAAACTGTTTTTT
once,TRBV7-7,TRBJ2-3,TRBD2,CASSLGWTSGLYF,TGTGCTAGCAGCTTAGGTTGGACTAGCGGATTATATTTT
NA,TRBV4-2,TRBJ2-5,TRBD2,CASSLRRGGGVKTQYF,TGTGCCAGCAGCCTCCGGCGGGGGGGCGGTGTCAAGACCCAGTACTTC
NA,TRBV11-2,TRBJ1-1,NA,CASSFVGGLDTEAFF,TGTGCCAGCAGCTTTGTGGGAGGGCTTGACACTGAAGCTTTCTTT